This is a list of T cell receptor beta chains from one sample in a study of CD8+ T cells in alopecia areata. Profiled with immunoSEQ multiplex PCR; TCRdb holds only in-frame clones, not every one. The data show 90,000 to 130,000 clones, approximately 59% seen once. Sequenced sample: CD8+ T cells sorted from blood. The receptors here all came from a human donor in good health. Both conserved end residues are part of each CDR3. The D gene is left open where the match is weak. Clone size appears in some rows only: once, few, many, or a class for an expanded clone.

CDR3: CASSLAGLGTEAFF
DNA: TGTGCCAGCAGCTTAGCAGGGTTGGGCACTGAAGCTTTCTTT
J: TRBJ1-1
size: -
D: -
V: TRBV7-8

CDR3: CASRSGAEQFF
DNA: TGTGCCAGCAGGTCGGGGGCTGAGCAGTTCTTC
J: TRBJ2-1
size: few
D: -
V: TRBV5-6

CDR3: CASSFREGVPYNEQFF
DNA: TGCGCCAGCAGCTTTAGAGAGGGGGTCCCCTACAATGAGCAGTTCTTC
J: TRBJ2-1
size: few
D: -
V: TRBV5-1

CDR3: CSVVGSTDTQYF
DNA: TGCAGCGTCGTCGGCAGCACAGATACGCAGTATTTT
J: TRBJ2-3
size: -
D: -
V: TRBV29-1

CDR3: CSVGQGPRGYTF
DNA: TGCAGCGTCGGACAGGGCCCTCGGGGCTACACCTTC
J: TRBJ1-2
size: -
D: TRBD1
V: TRBV29-1

CDR3: CASSLRGGVGSEQYF
DNA: TGTGCCAGCAGTTTAAGGGGGGGTGTAGGCTCCGAGCAGTACTTC
J: TRBJ2-7
size: -
D: -
V: TRBV28

CDR3: CASSGVGPDTQYF
DNA: TGTGCCAGCAGCGGGGTAGGCCCAGATACGCAGTATTTT
J: TRBJ2-3
size: once
D: -
V: TRBV13

CDR3: CASSRQGGSYNSPLHF
DNA: TGCGCCAGCAGCAGACAGGGCGGCTCCTATAATTCACCCCTCCACTTT
J: TRBJ1-6
size: -
D: TRBD1
V: TRBV4-3

CDR3: CASSQDSNLGQPQHF
DNA: TGCGCCAGCAGCCAGGACTCCAATCTCGGGCAGCCCCAGCATTTT
J: TRBJ1-5
size: -
D: -
V: TRBV4-3

CDR3: CASSWGPGTGSEAFF
DNA: TGCGCCAGCAGCTGGGGACCCGGGACAGGGTCTGAAGCTTTCTTT
J: TRBJ1-1
size: -
D: TRBD1
V: TRBV5-1

CDR3: CASSPLPGQEPLDYEQYF
DNA: TGTGCCAGCAGCCCCCTCCCGGGACAGGAGCCCCTGGACTACGAGCAGTACTTC
J: TRBJ2-7
size: -
D: TRBD1
V: TRBV4-2

CDR3: CASSSGLVNYEQYF
DNA: TGTGCCAGCAGTTCCGGACTAGTGAACTACGAGCAGTACTTC
J: TRBJ2-7
size: -
D: TRBD2
V: TRBV28

CDR3: CASRPPGLPKETQYF
DNA: TGTGCCAGCAGACCTCCGGGACTACCAAAAGAGACCCAGTACTTC
J: TRBJ2-5
size: -
D: TRBD2
V: TRBV7-9

CDR3: CASSLGDYLGAQYF
DNA: TGTGCCAGCAGCCTCGGGGACTACCTCGGAGCCCAGTACTTC
J: TRBJ2-5
size: few
D: TRBD2
V: TRBV7-9

CDR3: CASSSRGGSGYTF
DNA: TGTGCCAGCAGCTCCAGGGGCGGGAGCGGCTACACCTTC
J: TRBJ1-2
size: -
D: -
V: TRBV5-6

CDR3: CSASGLATQYF
DNA: TGCAGTGCTAGTGGGCTAGCGACGCAGTATTTT
J: TRBJ2-3
size: -
D: -
V: TRBV20-1

CDR3: CAWSVGGGDAEKLFF
DNA: TGTGCCTGGAGTGTCGGAGGGGGCGATGCCGAAAAACTGTTTTTT
J: TRBJ1-4
size: -
D: TRBD1
V: TRBV30

CDR3: CASTATQETQYF
DNA: TGTGCCAGCACAGCAACCCAAGAGACCCAGTACTTC
J: TRBJ2-5
size: few
D: -
V: TRBV25-1

CDR3: CASSPLGYGYTF
DNA: TGTGCCAGCAGCCCCCTAGGATATGGCTACACCTTC
J: TRBJ1-2
size: -
D: -
V: TRBV14

CDR3: CSVVKTNTEAFF
DNA: TGCAGCGTTGTCAAGACGAACACTGAAGCTTTCTTT
J: TRBJ1-1
size: -
D: -
V: TRBV29-1

CDR3: CSVVWVSAQGGRDEQFF
DNA: TGCAGCGTTGTATGGGTTTCGGCACAGGGGGGGAGGGATGAGCAGTTCTTC
J: TRBJ2-1
size: -
D: -
V: TRBV29-1

CDR3: CASSVGRGRNSPLHF
DNA: TGTGCCAGCAGCGTAGGGCGTGGACGGAATTCACCCCTCCACTTT
J: TRBJ1-6
size: once
D: -
V: TRBV9

CDR3: CSVAGRSYEQYF
DNA: TGCAGCGTTGCGGGAAGGTCCTACGAGCAGTACTTC
J: TRBJ2-7
size: -
D: -
V: TRBV29-1

CDR3: CASSLGRRDISYNEQFF
DNA: TGTGCCAGCAGCTTGGGTCGGAGGGACATCTCCTACAATGAGCAGTTCTTC
J: TRBJ2-1
size: -
D: -
V: TRBV5-6

CDR3: CASSLGGPGNTIYF
DNA: TGTGCCAGCAGCTTAGGTGGCCCTGGAAACACCATATATTTT
J: TRBJ1-3
size: -
D: -
V: TRBV7-9

CDR3: CASSSGDYVYEQYF
DNA: TGCGCCAGCAGCTCGGGGGACTATGTTTACGAGCAGTACTTC
J: TRBJ2-7
size: once
D: TRBD2
V: TRBV5-1

CDR3: CASRAGTGNNEQFF
DNA: TGTGCCAGCAGGGCCGGGACAGGGAACAATGAGCAGTTCTTC
J: TRBJ2-1
size: -
D: TRBD1
V: TRBV28

CDR3: CASSLTYEQYF
DNA: TGTGCCAGCAGCTTAACGTACGAGCAGTACTTC
J: TRBJ2-7
size: -
D: -
V: TRBV7-2

CDR3: CASSPLGGALMGEQFF
DNA: TGTGCCAGCAGTCCCTTAGGAGGGGCGCTTATGGGTGAGCAGTTCTTC
J: TRBJ2-1
size: -
D: -
V: TRBV27

CDR3: CAWETGDDYNEQFF
DNA: TGTGCCTGGGAGACGGGGGACGACTACAATGAGCAGTTCTTC
J: TRBJ2-1
size: -
D: -
V: TRBV30

CDR3: CASSLGLTGPRGSPLHF
DNA: TGTGCCAGCAGCTTAGGTTTAACGGGACCCAGAGGGTCACCCCTCCACTTT
J: TRBJ1-6
size: few
D: -
V: TRBV13

CDR3: CASSLGQFSNQPQHF
DNA: TGTGCCAGCAGTTTGGGTCAGTTTAGCAATCAGCCCCAGCATTTT
J: TRBJ1-5
size: few
D: -
V: TRBV28

CDR3: CASSLASANYEQYF
DNA: TGCGCCAGCAGCTTGGCTTCTGCCAACTACGAGCAGTACTTC
J: TRBJ2-7
size: -
D: -
V: TRBV5-1

CDR3: CASSFPTDTQYF
DNA: TGTGCCAGCAGTTTCCCCACAGATACGCAGTATTTT
J: TRBJ2-3
size: once
D: -
V: TRBV27

CDR3: CSVEGRTGNYGYTF
DNA: TGCAGCGTTGAAGGGCGGACAGGAAACTATGGCTACACCTTC
J: TRBJ1-2
size: few
D: TRBD1
V: TRBV29-1

CDR3: CSAPDSSGANVLTF
DNA: TGCAGCGCCCCGGACAGTTCTGGGGCCAACGTCCTGACTTTC
J: TRBJ2-6
size: few
D: -
V: TRBV29-1

CDR3: CASSQSKQGADEAFF
DNA: TGCGCCAGCAGTCAATCGAAACAGGGGGCTGATGAAGCTTTCTTT
J: TRBJ1-1
size: -
D: TRBD1
V: TRBV23-1

CDR3: CAIMSIPGTGELFF
DNA: TGTGCCATCATGTCAATCCCGGGCACCGGGGAGCTGTTTTTT
J: TRBJ2-2
size: -
D: -
V: TRBV10-3

CDR3: CASSPGLALQETQYF
DNA: TGCGCCAGCAGCCCCGGACTAGCGTTGCAAGAGACCCAGTACTTC
J: TRBJ2-5
size: -
D: TRBD2
V: TRBV5-1

CDR3: CASSLEDRTDTQYF
DNA: TGCGCCAGCAGCTTGGAGGACCGCACAGATACGCAGTATTTT
J: TRBJ2-3
size: -
D: -
V: TRBV5-1

CDR3: CSVEDHRQTASTDTQYF
DNA: TGCAGCGTTGAAGACCATCGACAGACAGCTAGCACAGATACGCAGTATTTT
J: TRBJ2-3
size: -
D: -
V: TRBV29-1